This T cell receptor beta chain was identified in a study of CD8 T cells in ankylosing spondylitis. Findings and limits, study-wide: About 8 highly homologous variants made up a TCR beta motif, and this motif appeared characteristic of ankylosing spondylitis blood.

Trimming at V came to 4 bases and at J to 0 bases, leaving 9 bases not matched to a gene. The germline V gene has CDR1 SGHRS and CDR2 YFSETQ. The CDR3 length is 18 residues. TCRdb analysed the 5' RACE reads with MiXCR anew, one entry per CDR3 protein. The data contain approximately 88,000 distinct CDR3 sequences, about 9.1% of them singletons. Details on this clonotype: Its antigen is not known.

The J gene is TRBJ2-1, the V gene TRBV5-1; 11 nucleotides agree with TRBD2. Sequencing was performed on blood, either unsorted or a sorted T cell fraction (not recorded which). The TCR sequence derives from a male donor with ankylosing spondylitis or in good health (not recorded which). The chain's CDR3 is CASSVRLAGGSSYNEQFF. The CDR3 coding sequence is TGCGCCAGCAGCGTCAGGCTAGCGGGGGGCAGCTCCTACAATGAGCAGTTCTTC.